This T cell receptor (beta chain) was identified during a study of blood T cell repertoires in COVID-19. Study background: PBMCs, B-cell-depleted T cells, or T cells provided the cDNA or gDNA that made up the material.

Germline V lookup: CDR1 SGDLS, CDR2 YYNGEE. Between the trimmed V and J ends, which lost 0 bases and 5 bases, there was a span of 14 bases. The length of the CDR3 is 15 residues. Per the study methods: Reference gene primer amplification gave estimated nucleated cell counts. Sequencing was performed with immunoSEQ multiplex PCR; in TCRdb, only in-frame clones are kept and a portion is missing. The DNA was the basis for D and trimming; V, J and clone size are from that table. The sample comprises around 65,000 clones, over 70% of which are singletons, and 15% to 20% rests with the top ten. This sequence originates from a man aged 60 to 69 with acute or convalescent COVID-19. The chain combines TRBV9 with TRBJ1-1, with a possible D match to TRBD1 (6 bases). Sequencing was done on a sample of peripheral blood. This chain's CDR3 is CASSVVTGYGTEAFF. For the CDR3, the DNA is TGTGCCAGCAGCGTAGTAACAGGGTATGGAACTGAAGCTTTCTTT.